These T cell receptor beta chains were read from a single sample in a study of blood T cell repertoires in COVID-19. The data were produced by immunoSEQ multiplex PCR, yet TCRdb's version contains in-frame clones alone and is incomplete. The data contain about 270,000 clones, under 90% of them seen just once; the ten biggest clones take up approximately 9%. The sample comprised peripheral blood. These TCRs come from a woman aged 45 to 65 who had recovered from COVID-19. CDR3s include the opening cysteine and the closing phenylalanine or tryptophan. The order of the fields is CDR3 DNA, CDR3 protein, D gene, V gene, clone size, J gene. A D gene is named only where the DNA matches it firmly. Rows may omit the clone size; those that give it use once, few, many or a size class.

TGTGCCAGCAGTGAAGGCAGAGGCTCCTACAATGAGCAGTTCTTC	CASSEGRGSYNEQFF	NA	TRBV2	NA	TRBJ2-1
TGTGCCAGCAGAGGGGAGGGGGACGGTAACAATGAGCAGTTCTTC	CASRGEGDGNNEQFF	NA	TRBV6-5	NA	TRBJ2-1
TGTGCCTGGAGTAGATACAGGGGAGCCACTGAAGCTTTCTTT	CAWSRYRGATEAFF	TRBD1	TRBV30	NA	TRBJ1-1
TGTGCCAGCAGCCCCGTCCCGGACAGAAACAATGAGCAGTTCTTC	CASSPVPDRNNEQFF	NA	TRBV7-6	NA	TRBJ2-1
TGTGCCAGCAGCTTACAGGGGGCAAGCAATCAGCCCCAGCATTTT	CASSLQGASNQPQHF	TRBD1	TRBV7-2	NA	TRBJ1-5
TGTGCCAGCGGGACAGGACGGGCCAAAAACATTCAGTACTTC	CASGTGRAKNIQYF	TRBD1	TRBV6-5	NA	TRBJ2-4
TGCGCCAGCAGCCAACGGCCAGGCGGGGCGGGGACCGGGGAGCTGTTTTTT	CASSQRPGGAGTGELFF	NA	TRBV4-3	NA	TRBJ2-2
TGTGCCAGTAGTCGGGGTAATTATGGATTAAGGGCCACTGAAGCTTTCTTT	CASSRGNYGLRATEAFF	NA	TRBV19	NA	TRBJ1-1
TGTGCCAGCAGCTTAGGGATGTCGGGACAGGGGGCTGAAGCTTTCTTT	CASSLGMSGQGAEAFF	TRBD1	TRBV7-2	NA	TRBJ1-1
TGTGCCAGCAGCTCGCGGACGAGCGGGGAGGAAGCTTTCTTT	CASSSRTSGEEAFF	NA	TRBV7-9	NA	TRBJ1-1
TGTGCCAGCAGCAAAGGACTAGCGGGAATACAGGCGTTCTTC	CASSKGLAGIQAFF	TRBD2	TRBV14	few	TRBJ2-1
TGCAGCGTTGAAAGCCTTTCAGGGACCCAGTACTTC	CSVESLSGTQYF	NA	TRBV29-1	NA	TRBJ2-5
TGTGCCAGCAGTGAGAGGGCGGACTCACCCTCCTACGAGCAGTACTTC	CASSERADSPSYEQYF	NA	TRBV6-1	NA	TRBJ2-7
TGTGCCAGCTCACCCGGGGCAACTAATGAAAAACTGTTTTTT	CASSPGATNEKLFF	NA	TRBV18	NA	TRBJ1-4
TGTGCCAGCAGTGCCCCGGGACAGGCGACCTACGAGCAGTACTTC	CASSAPGQATYEQYF	TRBD1	TRBV28	NA	TRBJ2-7
TGTGCCAGCAGCCGAATTGGCGGGGAGAGGGGCAGTAGATCCTCGGCCCAGCATTTT	CASSRIGGERGSRSSAQHF	NA	TRBV5-6	NA	TRBJ1-5
TGTGCCAGCGGCTTGCAGGGGGGCCCCTACGAGCAGTACTTC	CASGLQGGPYEQYF	NA	TRBV27	NA	TRBJ2-7
TGTGCCAGCAGTAGCCAGGAGGGGTATCAGCCCCAGCATTTT	CASSSQEGYQPQHF	NA	TRBV6-5	NA	TRBJ1-5
TGTGCCAGCAGCTCCCGCCGGCAGGGTAGAGAGACCCAGTACTTC	CASSSRRQGRETQYF	NA	TRBV11-1	NA	TRBJ2-5
TGTGCCAGCAGCCGGCCCCCAGGAGAGCAGTACTTC	CASSRPPGEQYF	NA	TRBV5-4	NA	TRBJ2-7
TGTGCCAGCAGTGACCGGGGACAGGGGAATGGCTACACCTTC	CASSDRGQGNGYTF	TRBD1	TRBV6-4	NA	TRBJ1-2
TGTGCCAGTAGCCTTGGGTGGGCGCTTGGGGAGCAGTACTTC	CASSLGWALGEQYF	NA	TRBV19	once	TRBJ2-7
TGTGCCAGCAGTGAACAGGGGTACTATGGCTACACCTTC	CASSEQGYYGYTF	NA	TRBV25-1	few	TRBJ1-2
TGTGCCAGCAGCTCGACTGGAACGAACACCGGGGAGCTGTTTTTT	CASSSTGTNTGELFF	NA	TRBV7-2	few	TRBJ2-2
TGTGCCAGTAGTATGGGGACTGTTCCTTCCTATGGCTACACCTTC	CASSMGTVPSYGYTF	NA	TRBV19	NA	TRBJ1-2
TGTGCCAGCACCCTAAGCGGGAGAGGGCCAGATACGCAGTATTTT	CASTLSGRGPDTQYF	TRBD2	TRBV28	once	TRBJ2-3
TGTGCCAGCAAAAAAGGGGGGGGAGTCACTGAAGCTTTCTTT	CASKKGGGVTEAFF	NA	TRBV28	NA	TRBJ1-1
TGTGCCAGCAGCTTACGCCGACTAGCGGGGGGGCATATAGATACGCAGTATTTT	CASSLRRLAGGHIDTQYF	TRBD2	TRBV7-3	NA	TRBJ2-3
TGCGCCAGCAGCTCCACCGGGACAGGGTATAATTCACCCCTCCACTTT	CASSSTGTGYNSPLHF	TRBD1	TRBV5-1	NA	TRBJ1-6
TGTGCCAGCAGCTTAGGTGGGAGAGACACAGATACGCAGTATTTT	CASSLGGRDTDTQYF	NA	TRBV11-3	NA	TRBJ2-3
TGTGCCAGCAGCGTATCAGGGCCCAATGAGCAGTTCTTC	CASSVSGPNEQFF	NA	TRBV9	NA	TRBJ2-1
TGTGCCAGCAGCTTGAACAGCCTAGGGGTCACTGAAGCTTTCTTT	CASSLNSLGVTEAFF	NA	TRBV5-6	NA	TRBJ1-1
TGTGCCAGCAGTTTAGCCTCCGGGGTTCGAGAAAAACTGTTTTTT	CASSLASGVREKLFF	NA	TRBV28	NA	TRBJ1-4
TGTGCCAGCAGCTTAGCGTTGCCAGGCTCCACTGAAGCTTTCTTT	CASSLALPGSTEAFF	NA	TRBV7-9	NA	TRBJ1-1
TGCGCCAGCAGCGTCCCGACAGGGTCCCAAGAGACCCAGTACTTC	CASSVPTGSQETQYF	TRBD1	TRBV5-1	NA	TRBJ2-5
TGTGCCAGCAGAGGACAGGGAACTAACTATGGCTACACCTTC	CASRGQGTNYGYTF	TRBD1	TRBV25-1	NA	TRBJ1-2
TGCGCCAGCAGCTTGCGAGGGGGCTCGGAAGATACGCAGTATTTT	CASSLRGGSEDTQYF	TRBD1	TRBV5-1	NA	TRBJ2-3
TGCGCCAGCAGCTTCCAAGCCGGGGACAGGGGGTATGGTGGCTACACCTTC	CASSFQAGDRGYGGYTF	TRBD1	TRBV5-1	NA	TRBJ1-2
TGCGCCAGCCGCTTAGCGGGAGGGACATACAATGAGCAGTTCTTC	CASRLAGGTYNEQFF	TRBD2	TRBV5-1	NA	TRBJ2-1
TGTGCCAGCACACTGGGGGGGAGGGCATCAAGAGAGGCCCAGTACTTC	CASTLGGRASREAQYF	TRBD2	TRBV7-2	NA	TRBJ2-5
TGTGCCAGCAGTTACTCAGTGGCCAAGAGGCTGAACACTGAAGCTTTCTTT	CASSYSVAKRLNTEAFF	NA	TRBV6-2/TRBV6-3	NA	TRBJ1-1
TGCGCCAGCAGCCAACCCGGACAGGGCGTTCGAGAGACCCAGTACTTC	CASSQPGQGVRETQYF	TRBD1	TRBV4-1	NA	TRBJ2-5
TGTGCCTGGACTCCGCCCCCCGGACTAGCGGGTTACCGATACGAGCAGTACTTC	CAWTPPPGLAGYRYEQYF	TRBD2	TRBV30	once	TRBJ2-7
TGTGCCAGCAGCTTATCGGGACTAAGCACAGATACGCAGTATTTT	CASSLSGLSTDTQYF	TRBD2	TRBV7-9	once	TRBJ2-3